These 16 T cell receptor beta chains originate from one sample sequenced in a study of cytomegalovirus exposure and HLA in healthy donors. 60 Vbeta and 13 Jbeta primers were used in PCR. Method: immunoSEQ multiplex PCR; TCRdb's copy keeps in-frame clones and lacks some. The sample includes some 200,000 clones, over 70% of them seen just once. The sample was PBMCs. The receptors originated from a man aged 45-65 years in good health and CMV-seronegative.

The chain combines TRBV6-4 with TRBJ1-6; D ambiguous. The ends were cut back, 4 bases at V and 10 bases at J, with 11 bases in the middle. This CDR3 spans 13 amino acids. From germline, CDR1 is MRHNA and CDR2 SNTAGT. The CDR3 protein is CASSAARGSPLHF. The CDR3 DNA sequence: TGTGCCAGCAGTGCCGCCCGGGGATCACCCCTCCACTTT.

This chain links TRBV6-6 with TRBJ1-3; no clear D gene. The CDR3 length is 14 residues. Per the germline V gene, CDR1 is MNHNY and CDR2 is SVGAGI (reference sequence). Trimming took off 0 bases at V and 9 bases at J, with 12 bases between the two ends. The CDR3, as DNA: TGTGCCAGCAGTTACTCGAGGCTAGTTGGCACCATATATTTT. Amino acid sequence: CASSYSRLVGTIYF.

CDR3 bases: TGTGCCATCAGTGAGTCTCAGGGGATGGGGGGCTACACCTTC. Amino acids: CAISESQGMGGYTF. The chain links TRBV10-3 to TRBJ1-2, with D maybe TRBD1 (6 bases). Trimming removed 0 bases from V and 8 bases from J, with 13 bases in between. From germline, CDR1 is ENHRY and CDR2 SYGVKD. The CDR3 is 14 amino acids.

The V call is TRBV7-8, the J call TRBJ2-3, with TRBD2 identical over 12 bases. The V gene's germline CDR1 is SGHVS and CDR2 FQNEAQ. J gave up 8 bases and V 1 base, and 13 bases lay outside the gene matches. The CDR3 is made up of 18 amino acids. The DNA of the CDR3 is TGTGCCAGCAGCTTAGGCCCTCGGCTAGCGGGGGGGCCGGCTACGCAGTATTTT. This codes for CASSLGPRLAGGPATQYF.

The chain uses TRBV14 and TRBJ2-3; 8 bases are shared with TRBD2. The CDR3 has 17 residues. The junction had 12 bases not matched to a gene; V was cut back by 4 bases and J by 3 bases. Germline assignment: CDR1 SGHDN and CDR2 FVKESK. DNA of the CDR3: TGTGCCAGCAGCCGGCGCTCTCCCTTAGCGGGAACAGATACGCAGTATTTT. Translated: CASSRRSPLAGTDTQYF.

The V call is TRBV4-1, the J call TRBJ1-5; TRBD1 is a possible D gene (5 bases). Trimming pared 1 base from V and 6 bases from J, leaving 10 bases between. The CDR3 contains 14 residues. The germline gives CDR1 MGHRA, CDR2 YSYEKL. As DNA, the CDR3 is TGCGCCAGCAGCCAAGGATCTACAGGTCAGCCCCAGCATTTT. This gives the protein CASSQGSTGQPQHF.

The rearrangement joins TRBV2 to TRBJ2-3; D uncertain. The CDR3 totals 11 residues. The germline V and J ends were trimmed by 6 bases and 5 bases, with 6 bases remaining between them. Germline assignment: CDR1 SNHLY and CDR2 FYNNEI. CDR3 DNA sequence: TGTGCCAGCAGGATGAGAGATACGCAGTATTTT. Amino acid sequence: CASRMRDTQYF.

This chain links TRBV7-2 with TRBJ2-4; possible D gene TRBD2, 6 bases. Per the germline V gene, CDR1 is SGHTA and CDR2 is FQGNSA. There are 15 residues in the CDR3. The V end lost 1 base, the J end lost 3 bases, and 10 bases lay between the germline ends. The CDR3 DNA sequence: TGTGCCAGCAGCTTAGGGGGGACTGGCAAAAACATTCAGTACTTC. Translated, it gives CASSLGGTGKNIQYF. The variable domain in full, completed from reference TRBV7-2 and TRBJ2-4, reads GAGVSQSPSNKVTEKGKDVELRCDPISGHTALYWYRQSLGQGLEFLIYFQGNSAPDKSGLPSDRFSAERTGGSVSTLTIQRTQQEDSAVYLCASSLGGTGKNIQYFGAGTRLSVL.

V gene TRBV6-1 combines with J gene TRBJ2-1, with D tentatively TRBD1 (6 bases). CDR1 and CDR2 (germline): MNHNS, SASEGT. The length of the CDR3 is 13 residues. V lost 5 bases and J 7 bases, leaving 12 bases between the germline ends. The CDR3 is CASSNVRGNEQFF. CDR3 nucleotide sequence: TGTGCCAGCAGTAATGTCAGGGGTAATGAGCAGTTCTTC.

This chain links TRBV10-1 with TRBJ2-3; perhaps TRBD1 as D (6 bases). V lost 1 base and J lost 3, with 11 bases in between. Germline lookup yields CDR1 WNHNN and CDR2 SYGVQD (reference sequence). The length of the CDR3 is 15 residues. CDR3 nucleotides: TGCGCCAGCAGTGAGTTCGAGGGGGAGACAGATACGCAGTATTTT. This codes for CASSEFEGETDTQYF.

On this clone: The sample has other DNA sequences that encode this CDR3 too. DNA of the CDR3: TGCAGTGCTAGACGGCAAGAGACCCAGTACTTC. Amino acids: CSARRQETQYF. This chain connects TRBV20-1 to TRBJ2-5; D remains unclear. Germline V lookup: CDR1 DFQATT, CDR2 SNEGSKA (reference sequence). This CDR3 comprises 11 residues. V lost 2 bases and J lost 2, with 3 bases in between.

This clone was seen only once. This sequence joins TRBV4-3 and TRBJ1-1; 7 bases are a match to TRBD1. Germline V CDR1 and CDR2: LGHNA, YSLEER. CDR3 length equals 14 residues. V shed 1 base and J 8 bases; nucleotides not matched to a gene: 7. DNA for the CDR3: TGCGCCAGCAGCCAAGGGCTGGGGACAGTGGAAGCTTTCTTT. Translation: CASSQGLGTVEAFF.

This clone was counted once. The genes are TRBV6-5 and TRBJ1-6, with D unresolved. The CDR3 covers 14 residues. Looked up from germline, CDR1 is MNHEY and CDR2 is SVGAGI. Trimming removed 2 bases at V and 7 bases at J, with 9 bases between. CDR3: CASSYSHGNSPLHF. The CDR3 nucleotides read TGTGCCAGCAGTTACAGCCACGGGAATTCACCCCTCCACTTT.

The CDR3 reads CASSLQGGRQETQYF. CDR3 nucleotides: TGTGCCAGCAGCCTCCAGGGGGGCAGGCAAGAGACCCAGTACTTC. The chain joins TRBV7-2 to TRBJ2-5; D is possibly TRBD1 (7 bases). The CDR3 covers 15 residues. The germline gives CDR1 SGHTA, CDR2 FQGNSA. V lost 5 bases, J lost 2 bases, and 15 bases lay in between.

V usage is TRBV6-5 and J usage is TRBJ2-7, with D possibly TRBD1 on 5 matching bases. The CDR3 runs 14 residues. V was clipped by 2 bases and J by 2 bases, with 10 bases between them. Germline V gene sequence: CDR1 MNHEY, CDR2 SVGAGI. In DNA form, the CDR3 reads TGTGCCAGCAGTTACGACAGTTTCGCCTACGAGCAGTACTTC. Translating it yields CASSYDSFAYEQYF.

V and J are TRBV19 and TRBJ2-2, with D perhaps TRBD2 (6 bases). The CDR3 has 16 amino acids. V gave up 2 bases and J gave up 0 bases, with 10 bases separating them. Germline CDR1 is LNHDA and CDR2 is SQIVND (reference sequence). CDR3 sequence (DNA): TGTGCCAGTAGTATAAAAGGCGGGACGAACACCGGGGAGCTGTTTTTT. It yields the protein CASSIKGGTNTGELFF.